This record looks at one T cell receptor beta chain sequence and its context. An end of the junction differs from the germline gene, which may be a read error. This entry belongs to a study of T cell changes during pregnancy in multiple sclerosis. Measured with immunoSEQ multiplex PCR; TCRdb has only the in-frame clones, and not every one. Of tens of thousands of clones listed, 94% are singletons. This CDR3 spans 16 amino acids. Per the germline V gene, CDR1 is MNHEY and CDR2 is SMNVEV (reference sequence). The TCR originated in a female donor in good health, enrolled as a control in a pregnancy study. V usage is TRBV27 and J usage is TRBJ2-5; perhaps TRBD1 as D (9 bases). Here the sequenced sample was peripheral blood, taken in the second trimester of pregnancy. CDR3 DNA sequence: TGTGCCAGCAGCCACAGGGGGCTGGAGGGACTAGAGGCCCAGTACTTC. Residues: CASSHRGLEGLEAQYF.